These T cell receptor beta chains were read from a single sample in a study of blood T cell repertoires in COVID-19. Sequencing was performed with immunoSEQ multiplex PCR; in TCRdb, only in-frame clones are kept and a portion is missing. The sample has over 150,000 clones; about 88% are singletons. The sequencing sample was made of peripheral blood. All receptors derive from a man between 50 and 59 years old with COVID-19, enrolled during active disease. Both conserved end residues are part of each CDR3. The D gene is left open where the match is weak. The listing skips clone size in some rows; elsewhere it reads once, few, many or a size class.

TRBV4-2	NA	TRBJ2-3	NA	CASSQDYTDTQYF	TGTGCCAGCAGCCAAGACTACACAGATACGCAGTATTTT
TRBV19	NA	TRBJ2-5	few	CASSQGGQETQYF	TGTGCCAGTAGCCAGGGGGGACAAGAGACCCAGTACTTC
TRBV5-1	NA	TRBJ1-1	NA	CASSLGGPEAFF	TGCGCCAGCAGCTTGGGAGGGCCTGAAGCTTTCTTT
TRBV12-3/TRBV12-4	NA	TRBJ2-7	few	CASSSGLPGEQYF	TGTGCCAGCAGTTCGGGACTCCCTGGGGAGCAGTACTTC
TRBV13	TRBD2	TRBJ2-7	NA	CASSPSGSGDEQYF	TGTGCCAGCAGCCCCTCGGGTAGCGGGGACGAGCAGTACTTC
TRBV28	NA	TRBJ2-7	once	CASRESSDYEQYF	TGTGCCAGCAGGGAGAGTTCCGACTACGAGCAGTACTTC
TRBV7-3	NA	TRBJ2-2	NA	CASSLGAFGGRDTGELFF	TGTGCCAGCAGCCTGGGTGCCTTCGGGGGGCGCGACACCGGGGAGCTGTTTTTT
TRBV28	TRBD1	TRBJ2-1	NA	CASSLLGSQGAKFF	TGTGCCAGCAGTTTATTGGGATCACAGGGGGCTAAGTTCTTC
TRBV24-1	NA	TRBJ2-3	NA	CATSDLAEDTQYF	TGTGCCACCAGTGATTTGGCGGAAGATACGCAGTATTTT
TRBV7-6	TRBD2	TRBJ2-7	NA	CASSLEGLAGNEQYF	TGTGCCAGCAGCTTAGAAGGACTAGCGGGTAACGAGCAGTACTTC
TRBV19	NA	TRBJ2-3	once	CATKLTYGTITTDTQYF	TGTGCCACCAAGCTGACCTACGGGACAATTACCACAGATACGCAGTATTTT
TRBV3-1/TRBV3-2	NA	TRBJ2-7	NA	CASSQDGVDYEQYF	TGTGCCAGCAGCCAAGACGGGGTTGACTACGAGCAGTACTTC
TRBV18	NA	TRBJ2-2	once	CASSPQSIGANTGELFF	TGTGCCAGCTCACCCCAGAGCATAGGGGCAAACACCGGGGAGCTGTTTTTT
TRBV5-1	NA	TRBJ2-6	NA	CASSLAYANVLTF	TGCGCCAGCAGCTTGGCCTACGCCAACGTCCTGACTTTC
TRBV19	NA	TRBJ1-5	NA	CASSIVGTPNQPQHF	TGTGCCAGTAGTATAGTCGGGACACCCAATCAGCCCCAGCATTTT
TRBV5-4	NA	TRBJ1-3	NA	CASSVGAGSGNTIYF	TGTGCCAGCAGCGTGGGGGCCGGATCTGGAAACACCATATATTTT
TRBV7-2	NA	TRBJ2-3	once	CASSSATGERVTQYF	TGTGCCAGCAGCTCCGCGACGGGTGAGCGTGTTACGCAGTATTTT
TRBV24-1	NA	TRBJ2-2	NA	CATSDLIDVGEGTGELFF	TGTGCCACCAGTGATTTGATTGACGTGGGAGAAGGCACCGGGGAGCTGTTTTTT
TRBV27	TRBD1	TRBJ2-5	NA	CASSPSWDRQETQYF	TGTGCCAGCAGCCCTTCGTGGGACAGGCAAGAGACCCAGTACTTC
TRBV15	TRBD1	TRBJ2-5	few	CATSRSRGPQETQYF	TGTGCCACCAGCAGATCCAGGGGGCCTCAAGAGACCCAGTACTTC
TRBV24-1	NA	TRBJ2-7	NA	CATSDQNYEQYF	TGTGCCACCAGTGACCAGAATTACGAGCAGTACTTC
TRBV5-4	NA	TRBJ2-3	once	CASSLGGRNTLPSDTQYF	TGTGCCAGCAGCTTGGGGGGGCGGAACACCTTGCCCTCAGATACGCAGTATTTT
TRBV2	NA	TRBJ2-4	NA	CASSVESGAKNIQYF	TGTGCCAGCAGTGTGGAAAGCGGGGCCAAAAACATTCAGTACTTC
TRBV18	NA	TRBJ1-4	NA	CASSPQGVDEKLFF	TGTGCCAGCTCACCACAGGGGGTTGATGAAAAACTGTTTTTT
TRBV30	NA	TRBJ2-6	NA	CAWSSTGISGANVLTF	TGTGCCTGGAGTTCCACCGGGATCTCTGGGGCCAACGTCCTGACTTTC
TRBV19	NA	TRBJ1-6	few	CASSQNSPLHF	TGTGCCAGTAGCCAGAATTCACCCCTCCACTTT
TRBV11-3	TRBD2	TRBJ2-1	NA	CASSLDAGGVYEQFF	TGTGCCAGCAGCTTAGATGCGGGGGGCGTCTATGAGCAGTTCTTC
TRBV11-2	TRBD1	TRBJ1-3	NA	CASSEQGVSGNTIYF	TGTGCCAGCAGCGAACAGGGGGTCTCTGGAAACACCATATATTTT
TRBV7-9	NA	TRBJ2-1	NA	CASSLRGNPYNEQFF	TGTGCCAGCAGCTTGCGAGGGAACCCCTACAATGAGCAGTTCTTC
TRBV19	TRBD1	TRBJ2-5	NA	CASTGPDRASETQYF	TGTGCCAGTACCGGGCCTGACAGGGCATCAGAGACCCAGTACTTC
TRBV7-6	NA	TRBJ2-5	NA	CASSLGPAGGTQETQYF	TGTGCCAGCAGCTTAGGCCCCGCCGGGGGAACCCAAGAGACCCAGTACTTC
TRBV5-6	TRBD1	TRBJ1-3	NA	CASSLGQGISGNTIYF	TGTGCCAGCAGCTTGGGACAGGGGATCTCTGGAAACACCATATATTTT
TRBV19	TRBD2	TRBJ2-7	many	CASRPLAGGHEQYF	TGTGCCAGTAGACCACTAGCGGGGGGCCACGAGCAGTACTTC
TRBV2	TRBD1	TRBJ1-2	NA	CANGQGGGYTF	TGTGCCAATGGACAGGGGGGTGGCTACACCTTC
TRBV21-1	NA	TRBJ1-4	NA	CASSKISRQGGEKLFF	TGTGCCAGCAGCAAGATTTCCCGACAGGGGGGTGAAAAACTGTTTTTT
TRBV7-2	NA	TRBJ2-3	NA	CASSLRTTSTDTQYF	TGTGCCAGCAGCTTGAGGACAACTAGCACAGATACGCAGTATTTT
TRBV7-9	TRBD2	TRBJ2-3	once	CASRTSGGARPDTQYF	TGTGCCAGTCGGACTAGCGGGGGGGCCCGTCCAGATACGCAGTATTTT
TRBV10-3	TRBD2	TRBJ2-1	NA	CATQPSGSFNEQFF	TGTGCCACACAACCTAGCGGGAGTTTCAATGAGCAGTTCTTC
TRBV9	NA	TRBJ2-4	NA	CASSPLRGENIQYF	TGTGCCAGCAGCCCCCTCCGGGGAGAAAACATTCAGTACTTC
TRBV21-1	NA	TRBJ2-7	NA	CAGIKRVSGRKKSYEQYF	TGTGCCGGCATCAAAAGGGTTAGCGGGAGGAAAAAATCCTACGAGCAGTACTTC
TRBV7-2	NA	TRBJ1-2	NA	CASNLDGRGAGYTF	TGTGCCAGCAACCTTGACGGCAGGGGAGCAGGCTACACCTTC
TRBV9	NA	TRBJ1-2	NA	CASSVEPGVNYGYTF	TGTGCCAGCAGCGTAGAGCCGGGGGTTAACTATGGCTACACCTTC
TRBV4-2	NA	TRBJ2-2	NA	CASSQEVRGSNTGELFF	TGTGCCAGCAGCCAAGAGGTTCGCGGTTCGAACACCGGGGAGCTGTTTTTT
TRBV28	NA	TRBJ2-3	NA	CASSLADRRSTDTQYF	TGTGCCAGCAGTTTGGCTGACAGGCGTAGCACAGATACGCAGTATTTT
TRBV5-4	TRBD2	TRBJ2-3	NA	CASSLYLAGGTDTQYF	TGTGCCAGCAGCTTGTATTTAGCGGGGGGCACAGATACGCAGTATTTT
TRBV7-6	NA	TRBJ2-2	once	CASLQGGNTGELFF	TGTGCCAGCCTCCAGGGGGGGAACACCGGGGAGCTGTTTTTT